This T cell receptor beta chain is drawn from a study of blood T cell repertoires in COVID-19. Background on the study: Nucleic acid was either cDNA or gDNA, and it came from T cells, B-cell-depleted T cells, or PBMCs.

This CDR3 is built from 17 residues. Trimming took 0 bases from V and 1 from J; bases not matched to a gene: 5. Germline CDR1 is KGHSH and CDR2 is LQKENI. Original analysis: Estimation of nucleated cell counts relied on the amplification of reference gene primers. Sequenced by immunoSEQ multiplex PCR; TCRdb stores in-frame clones only, minus some. The DNA was the basis for D and trimming; V, J and clone size are from that table. The repertoire holds more than 15,000 clones, with around 80% as singletons. Sequenced sample: peripheral blood. The chain carries TRBV18 and TRBJ2-7, with 11 bases matching TRBD2. This clonotype was sampled from a man in his sixties with active or convalescent COVID-19. The DNA of the CDR3 is TGTGCCAGCTCACCACCGAGGACTAGCGGGCCTTCCTACGAGCAGTACTTC. Protein: CASSPPRTSGPSYEQYF. Based on the CDR3 plus reference TRBV18 and TRBJ2-7, the full variable domain is NAGVMQNPRHLVRRRGQEARLRCSPMKGHSHVYWYRQLPEEGLKFMVYLQKENIIDESGMPKERFSAEFPKEGPSILRIQQVVRGDSAAYFCASSPPRTSGPSYEQYFGPGTRLTVT.